These 11 T cell receptor beta chains were sequenced from one sample in a study of T cells after yellow fever vaccination. Via MiXCR, TCRdb re-called the 5' RACE reads, giving one row per CDR3 protein. This sample has roughly 11,000 distinct CDR3 sequences, with roughly 6% found just once. Sequences were derived from PBMCs, either bulk or a sorted T-cell subset (CD4+, CD8+, memory, or dextramer-sorted; not recorded which), sampled on the day of the yellow fever booster vaccination. These receptors all come from a man in his thirties or forties who received the YFV17D yellow fever vaccine.

At least ten counts were recorded for this clonotype. As DNA, the CDR3 is TGCAGTGCTAGGACGAGTCTAGCGGGGATCTACAATGAGCAGTTCTTC. Its translation is CSARTSLAGIYNEQFF. The J gene is TRBJ2-1, the V gene TRBV20-1, with TRBD2 matching 9 bases. This CDR3 is built from 16 residues. V trimming: 3 bases; J trimming: 3 bases; junction bases outside the gene matches: 9. Germline loops: CDR1 DFQATT, CDR2 SNEGSKA (reference sequence).

The rearrangement links TRBV12-3 or TRBV12-4 to TRBJ1-2; D is unresolved. V was trimmed by 11 bases and J by 5 bases, leaving 33 bases between them. This CDR3 is built from 18 residues. The CDR3 DNA follows: TGTGCCTTCTGTTTTAAGACGGGTACAGCGTCTTTGGATTATGGCTACACCTTC. Translated: CAFCFKTGTASLDYGYTF.

Ten or more counts support this clonotype. V usage is TRBV6-5 and J usage is TRBJ1-2, with no clear D. V shed 1 base and J shed 8 bases, with 5 bases lying between them. The germline CDR1 and CDR2 sequences are MNHEY and SVGAGI. The CDR3 contains 11 residues. As DNA, the CDR3 is TGTGCCAGCAGTTACTTGGGGGGCTACACCTTC. As protein: CASSYLGGYTF.

The sample holds many counts of this clonotype. The chain uses TRBV7-8 and TRBJ2-7, with TRBD1 identical over 9 bases. The CDR3 extends over 15 amino acids. Germline CDR1 and CDR2: SGHVS and FQNEAQ. Trimming at V came to 5 bases and at J to 7 bases, leaving 12 bases not matched to a gene. The CDR3, as DNA: TGTGCCAGCAGCCCGGTGGACAGGGGCGTTGGGGAGCAGTACTTC. It is translated as CASSPVDRGVGEQYF.

There are many counts of this clonotype. V usage is TRBV20-1 and J usage is TRBJ1-1; 11 bases are a match to TRBD1. The germline CDR1 and CDR2 sequences are DFQATT and SNEGSKA (reference sequence). The CDR3 has 15 residues. The junction had 7 bases not matched to a gene; V was cut back by 3 bases and J by 4 bases. The CDR3 loop is CSARDRGREFTEAFF. The DNA for the CDR3 is TGCAGTGCTAGGGACAGGGGGCGCGAATTCACTGAAGCTTTCTTT.

This clonotype was counted many times. J is TRBJ2-7 and V is TRBV4-3; a possible D gene is TRBD1 (6 bases). V gave up 0 bases and J gave up 7 bases, with 16 bases separating them. Per the germline V gene, CDR1 is LGHNA and CDR2 is YSLEER. The CDR3 spans 15 residues. The CDR3 DNA is TGCGCCAGCAGCCAAGATCGAACAGGGAGTAGGGAGCAGTACTTC. This translates into CASSQDRTGSREQYF.

This clonotype was counted ten times or more. V is TRBV10-3 and J is TRBJ1-1, with D unclear. The V end was cut by 5 bases, the J end by 4 bases, with 17 bases between. Germline CDR1 ENHRY, CDR2 SYGVKD. CDR3 length equals 15 residues. CDR3 amino acids: CAISRVLDPGTEAFF. DNA of the CDR3: TGTGCCATCAGTAGGGTCTTGGACCCTGGCACTGAAGCTTTCTTT.

This clonotype was recorded at least ten times. This chain connects TRBV5-6 to TRBJ2-3; TRBD1 matches at 9 bases. The CDR3 spans 15 residues. The V gene's germline CDR1 is SGHDT and CDR2 YYEEEE. The V and J ends lost 4 bases and 7 bases, in that order; junction bases with no gene match: 10. CDR3 nucleotides: TGTGCCAGCAGCCGACCGGGACAGGGTGGAAATACGCAGTATTTT. Translated, it gives CASSRPGQGGNTQYF.

This clonotype was seen many times. J is TRBJ2-1 and V is TRBV7-3; the D call may be TRBD1 or TRBD2 (6 bases each). Germline loops: CDR1 SGHTA, CDR2 FQGTGA. V dropped 5 bases and J dropped 0 bases, with 11 bases sitting between them. The CDR3 has 15 residues. The CDR3 coding sequence is TGTGCCAGCAGCGAGGGGGGTTCCTCCTACAATGAGCAGTTCTTC. Its translation: CASSEGGSSYNEQFF.

This clonotype was picked up many times. This chain connects TRBV28 to TRBJ2-7, with 8 bases fitting TRBD1. Trimming removed 3 bases from V and 5 bases from J; junction bases left unmatched: 6. The germline V gene encodes CDR1 MDHEN and CDR2 SYDVKM. The CDR3 runs to 14 residues. The DNA of the CDR3 is TGTGCCAGCAGTTTGGGAGACAGGGGACACGAGCAGTACTTC. Protein: CASSLGDRGHEQYF.

This clonotype appeared many times. This chain connects TRBV20-1 to TRBJ2-3; 11 positions agree with TRBD2. There are 15 residues in the CDR3. J gave up 4 bases and V 4 bases, and 7 bases lay outside the gene matches. Germline V gives CDR1 DFQATT, CDR2 SNEGSKA (reference sequence). CDR3: CSAMGLAEGSDTQYF. CDR3 DNA: TGCAGTGCTATGGGACTAGCGGAAGGGTCAGATACGCAGTATTTT.